This T cell receptor beta chain is drawn from a study of blood T cell repertoires in COVID-19. Whole-study context: The United States, Italy and Spain provided the acute and convalescent COVID-19 samples.

This CDR3 comprises 11 residues. V was trimmed by 9 bases and J by 6 bases, leaving 11 bases between them. CDR1 is SGHNT, CDR2 YYREEE, per germline (reference sequence). Original data processing: By means of reference gene primer amplification, nucleated cell counts were estimated. Sequencing used immunoSEQ multiplex PCR; TCRdb keeps in-frame clones, though not all of them. V and J calls and clone size are as listed in that table; D and trimming were resolved from the DNA. Of about 350,000 clones detected, roughly 89% appear once; the ten largest clones hold approximately 9.3%. The chain couples TRBV5-4 to TRBJ2-3, with unresolved D. This sequence was found in a man between 25 and 39 years old with COVID-19, enrolled during active disease. Source material: peripheral blood. In nucleotides, the CDR3 is TGTGCCACCCTCTGGGCGGATACGCAGTATTTT. It specifies CATLWADTQYF.